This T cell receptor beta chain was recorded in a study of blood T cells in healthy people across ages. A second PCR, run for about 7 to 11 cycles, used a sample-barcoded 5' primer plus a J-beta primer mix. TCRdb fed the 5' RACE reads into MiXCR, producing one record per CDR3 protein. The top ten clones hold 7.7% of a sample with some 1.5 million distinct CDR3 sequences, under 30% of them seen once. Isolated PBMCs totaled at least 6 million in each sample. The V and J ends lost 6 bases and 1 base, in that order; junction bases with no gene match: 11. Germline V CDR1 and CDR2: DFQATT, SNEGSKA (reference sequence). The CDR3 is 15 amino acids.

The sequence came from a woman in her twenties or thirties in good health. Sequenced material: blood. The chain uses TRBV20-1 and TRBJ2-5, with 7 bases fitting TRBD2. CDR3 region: CSAENLAEGQETQYF. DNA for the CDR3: TGCAGTGCCGAGAATCTAGCGGAGGGCCAAGAGACCCAGTACTTC.